What follows are 19 T cell receptor beta chains derived from one specimen sequenced in a study of breast tumors, draining lymph nodes, adjacent tissues. Breast cancer patients provided tissue from their axillary draining lymph nodes. MiXCR, applied by TCRdb to the multiplex PCR reads, yields one record per CDR3 protein. The profile shows 150,000 to 200,000 distinct CDR3 sequences, approximately 30% of them singletons. The sample comprised axillary lymph node tissue. The receptors stem from a female donor with breast cancer. Some clones in this sample may be carry-over from other donors' samples.

Remarks on this clonotype: It may be a read error: a sequence one base away is much more abundant. V usage is TRBV6-6 and J usage is TRBJ1-2; TRBD1 matches at 7 bases. The CDR3 loop spans 14 amino acids. The germline gives CDR1 MNHNY, CDR2 SVGAGI (reference sequence). In DNA, the CDR3 is TGTGCCAGCAGTCACTCGAGTGGGACAGATGGCCACACCTTC. Translating gives CASSHSSGTDGHTF.

In regard to this clonotype: One junction end does not reproduce the germline sequence, and a read error may be involved. As DNA, the CDR3 is TGTGCCGCCAGCAGTGAGTCCGGGGATCGAGCTAACTATGGCTACACCTTC. This encodes CAASSESGDRANYGYTF. V and J are TRBV15 and TRBJ1-2; D not resolved. Germline loops: CDR1 LNHNV, CDR2 YYDKDF (reference sequence). The CDR3 is 17 amino acids.

The V call is TRBV12-3 or TRBV12-4, the J call TRBJ1-4; tentative D call: TRBD1 (5 bases). The CDR3 is 14 residues long. V lost 8 bases to trimming and J lost 6 bases, with 16 bases between them. DNA for the CDR3: TGTGCCAGCGGGGGAGGGCGAGGAGATGAAAAACTGTTTTTT. It specifies CASGGGRGDEKLFF.

This clonotype was recorded a few times. This chain connects TRBV6-5 to TRBJ1-2; D remains ambiguous. Trimming shortened V by 6 bases and J by 4 bases, and 12 bases separated the two germline ends. CDR1 and CDR2 from the germline V gene are MNHEY and SVGAGI. The CDR3 totals 13 residues. CDR3 region: CASSREKVYGYTF. In DNA, the CDR3 is TGTGCCAGCAGCAGAGAGAAAGTCTATGGCTACACCTTC.

This clonotype was counted only a few times. The CDR3 bases are TGTGCCAGCAGTTTATCTAGCGGGACCCCCTACGAGCAGTACTTC. Encoded protein: CASSLSSGTPYEQYF. This rearrangement joins TRBV27 to TRBJ2-7, with TRBD2 matching 8 bases. This CDR3 has 15 amino acids. Germline values: CDR1 MNHEY, CDR2 SMNVEV (reference sequence). The junction had 3 bases not matched to a gene; V was cut back by 0 bases and J by 2 bases.

This clonotype was observed many times. The gene calls are TRBV5-1 and TRBJ2-5; D may correspond to TRBD1 or TRBD2 (5 bases each). Per the germline V gene, CDR1 is SGHRS and CDR2 is YFSETQ. V dropped 4 bases and J dropped 5 bases, with 9 bases sitting between them. The CDR3 is made up of 12 amino acids. CDR3 region: CASSPGSETQYF. CDR3 in DNA: TGCGCCAGCAGCCCAGGGAGTGAGACCCAGTACTTC.

By sample share, this clonotype is medium-sized (0.01 to 0.1%). This chain uses TRBV7-2 with TRBJ1-6, with 7 bases identical to TRBD1. V lost 3 bases and J lost 6; bases outside the gene matches: 11. Germline loops: CDR1 SGHTA, CDR2 FQGNSA. The CDR3 is 17 residues long. Here the CDR3 reads CASSFYTGTVFNSPLHF. CDR3 nucleotide sequence: TGTGCCAGCAGCTTCTATACCGGGACAGTATTTAATTCACCCCTCCACTTT.

This clonotype was picked up many times. The chain has TRBV6-5 and TRBJ2-3; D ambiguous. Germline V lookup: CDR1 MNHEY, CDR2 SVGAGI. The V end was cut by 5 bases, the J end by 6 bases, with 12 bases between. The CDR3 runs to 13 residues. CDR3 DNA: TGTGCCAGCAGTACCCGCAAAGAGGATACGCAGTATTTT. As protein: CASSTRKEDTQYF.

The chain is built from TRBV29-1 and TRBJ1-2; 7 positions match TRBD1. V shed 7 bases, J shed 0 bases, and the junction held 2 bases outside the gene matches. The CDR3 loop spans 12 amino acids. CDR1 and CDR2 from the germline V gene are SQVTM and ANQGSEA. This chain's CDR3 is CSATGANYGYTF. CDR3 in DNA: TGCAGCGCCACAGGGGCTAACTATGGCTACACCTTC. The complete variable domain, with remaining parts taken from reference TRBV29-1 and TRBJ1-2, reads SAVISQKPSRDICQRGTSLTIQCQVDSQVTMMFWYRQQPGQSLTLIATANQGSEATYESGFVIDKFPISRPNLTFSTLTVSNMSPEDSSIYLCSATGANYGYTFGSGTRLTVV.

This clonotype was detected a few times. This clone may be a read error of a much larger clone one base away. The chain has TRBV9 and TRBJ2-5, with 8 bases fitting TRBD2. This CDR3 has 14 amino acids. From germline, CDR1 is SGDLS and CDR2 YYNGEE. The DNA of the CDR3 is TGTGCCAGCAGCGTAGCGGGGGGGCAAGAGATCCAGTCCTTC. Protein: CASSVAGGQEIQSF.

This chain's CDR3 is CAISRIASGVIPLHF. The CDR3 bases are TGTGCCATCAGTCGGATAGCTAGCGGGGTCATACCCCTCCACTTT. This chain links TRBV10-3 with TRBJ1-6; D uncertain. The CDR3 sequence is 15 residues long. Germline V gene data show CDR1 as ENHRY and CDR2 as SYGVKD. Trimming removed 5 bases at V and 12 bases at J, with 20 bases between.

Comment on this clonotype: A much larger clone is a single base away; this may be a read error. This chain uses TRBV2 with TRBJ1-2; TRBD1 is a possible D gene (6 bases). V was pared by 6 bases and J by 2 bases, with 13 bases between. Germline lookup yields CDR1 SNHLY and CDR2 FYNNEI. There are 14 residues in the CDR3. The CDR3 spells CASRLPQGNYGYTF. CDR3 coding DNA: TGTGCCAGCAGGCTCCCGCAGGGGAACTATGGCTACACCTTC.

The V and J genes are TRBV20-1 and TRBJ2-5; TRBD2 aligns across 9 bases. This CDR3 has 14 residues. The germline V gene encodes CDR1 DFQATT and CDR2 SNEGSKA (reference sequence). The V gene end was trimmed by 3 bases and the J gene end by 5 bases; junction bases not matched to a gene: 7. Written as DNA, the CDR3 is TGCAGTGCTAGGAAGGGCGGGGGGGTGGAGACCCAGTACTTC. Protein sequence: CSARKGGGVETQYF.

On this clonotype itself: Possible read error: a much larger clone is one base away. The chain couples TRBV9 to TRBJ1-3; 8 bases fit TRBD1. J lost 4 bases, V lost 0 bases, and 3 bases had no gene match. Germline V gene lookup returns CDR1 SGDLS and CDR2 YYNGEE. CDR3 length: 15 amino acids. The CDR3 loop is CASSVDRGAGNTIYF. CDR3 nucleotides: TGTGCCAGCAGCGTAGACAGGGGGGCAGGAAACACCATATATTTT.

This clonotype was observed at least ten times. CDR3 in DNA: TGTGCCAGCAGCTTCTTACGGGTCGCAGATACGCAGTATTTT. The encoded protein is CASSFLRVADTQYF. The chain couples TRBV7-2 to TRBJ2-3; no reliable D call. Germline-derived CDR1 and CDR2 are SGHTA and FQGNSA. CDR3 length equals 14 residues. The V gene lost 3 bases and the J gene lost 4 bases, with 11 bases spanning the gap.

This clonotype was observed many times. The chain has TRBV18 and TRBJ2-7; 8 bases agree with TRBD1. V lost 2 bases, J lost 5 bases, and 14 bases stayed unmatched. From germline, CDR1 is KGHSH and CDR2 LQKENI. There are 17 residues in the CDR3. CDR3 residues: CASSPITSGGALNEQYF. As DNA, the CDR3 is TGTGCCAGCTCACCAATAACATCAGGGGGCGCGTTAAACGAGCAGTACTTC.

This clonotype was detected ten times or more. The rearrangement uses TRBV19 and TRBJ2-7; 8 nucleotides line up with TRBD2. Germline V gives CDR1 LNHDA, CDR2 SQIVND (reference sequence). V shed 6 bases, J shed 5 bases, and the junction held 15 bases outside the gene matches. This CDR3 contains 16 residues. The CDR3 reads CASSPMVQREWDEQYF. The CDR3, as DNA: TGTGCCAGTAGCCCCATGGTCCAGCGGGAGTGGGACGAGCAGTACTTC.

In this sample, this clonotype turned up many times. The chain carries TRBV5-6 and TRBJ2-7; D may be TRBD1 (6 bases). The V end was cut by 4 bases, the J end by 0 bases, with 17 bases between. Germline CDR1 reads SGHDT; CDR2 reads YYEEEE. The CDR3 is 16 residues long. CDR3 sequence (DNA): TGTGCCAGCAGCATAGACAGGTTCAAGGACTCCTACGAGCAGTACTTC. Protein product: CASSIDRFKDSYEQYF.

In its sample, this clonotype was seen once. At one end the junction does not follow the germline gene, possibly because of a read error. This chain joins TRBV11-2 and TRBJ2-7; D is possibly TRBD2 (6 bases). The CDR3 loop spans 16 amino acids. Looked up from germline, CDR1 is SGHAT and CDR2 is FQNNGV. CDR3 DNA sequence: TGCGCCAGCAGCTTAGGGGAGCGGGCGCCGACCTACGAGCAGTACTTC. It is translated as CASSLGERAPTYEQYF.